The 30 T cell receptor beta chains given below trace back to one sample, sequenced in a study of Ad26.COV2.S vaccination and SARS-CoV-2 variants. Profiling relied on immunoSEQ multiplex PCR, and the TCRdb table lists in-frame clones only, not all of them. The sample lists about 350,000 clones; roughly 94% were seen once. The sample in question was peripheral blood, obtained after recovery from COVID-19. The receptors originated from a human donor who had recovered from COVID-19.

The rearrangement uses TRBV15 and TRBJ2-7; D uncertain. Germline V gene data show CDR1 as LNHNV and CDR2 as YYDKDF (reference sequence). The CDR3 is made up of 18 amino acids. The V gene lost 0 bases and the J gene lost 1 base, with 19 bases spanning the gap. DNA of the CDR3: TGTGCCACCAGCAGAGATAGGACCGTCTCTGCCATTTCCTACGAGCAGTACTTC. Amino acid sequence: CATSRDRTVSAISYEQYF. The complete variable domain, with remaining parts taken from reference TRBV15 and TRBJ2-7, reads DAMVIQNPRYQVTQFGKPVTLSCSQTLNHNVMYWYQQKSSQAPKLLFHYYDKDFNNEADTPDNFQSRRPNTSFCFLDIRSPGLGDTAMYLCATSRDRTVSAISYEQYFGPGTRLTVT.

This rearrangement joins TRBV6-5 to TRBJ2-7, with D uncertain. CDR3 size: 14 residues. Germline loops: CDR1 MNHEY, CDR2 SVGAGI. V lost 2 bases to trimming and J lost 1 base, with 9 bases between them. This CDR3 reads CASSYRTASYEQYF. Here the CDR3 DNA reads TGTGCCAGCAGTTACCGAACAGCGTCCTACGAGCAGTACTTC.

The genes are TRBV7-6 and TRBJ2-7; tentative D call: TRBD1 (5 bases). The CDR3 length is 15 residues. Germline V gene sequence: CDR1 SGHVS, CDR2 FNYEAQ. V dropped 5 bases and J dropped 5 bases, with 19 bases sitting between them. The CDR3 DNA follows: TGTGCCAGCAGCCCAAGGACATCTGTGGCCCACGAGCAGTACTTC. This codes for CASSPRTSVAHEQYF.

This clone was recorded a few times. The chain is built from TRBV7-9 and TRBJ2-7; 10 nucleotides match TRBD1. V was clipped by 5 bases and J by 7 bases; unmatched bases: 11. Germline CDR1 SEHNR, CDR2 FQNEAQ (reference sequence). The CDR3 totals 15 residues. The CDR3 here is CASSPRQGAGWEQYF. For the CDR3, the DNA is TGTGCCAGCAGCCCGAGACAGGGGGCGGGATGGGAGCAGTACTTC.

The chain uses TRBV19 and TRBJ2-1; D gene unclear. V was pared by 10 bases and J by 4 bases, with 8 bases between. Germline lookup yields CDR1 LNHDA and CDR2 SQIVND (reference sequence). This CDR3 has 11 residues. This chain's CDR3 is CAIGVYNEQFF. The CDR3 DNA reads TGTGCCATAGGCGTTTACAATGAGCAGTTCTTC.

This clone was detected once. This rearrangement joins TRBV11-2 to TRBJ2-5; 8 bases agree with TRBD2. CDR1 SGHAT and CDR2 FQNNGV come from the germline V gene. There are 14 residues in the CDR3. J gave up 5 bases and V 3 bases, and 5 bases lay outside the gene matches. CDR3 residues: CASSFSGAGETQYF. The DNA of the CDR3 is TGTGCCAGCAGCTTTAGCGGGGCAGGGGAGACCCAGTACTTC.

V is TRBV7-9 and J is TRBJ1-1; 10 bases align to TRBD1. Germline CDR1 is SEHNR and CDR2 is FQNEAQ (reference sequence). The CDR3 is made up of 17 amino acids. V was pared by 5 bases and J by 3 bases, with 12 bases of the junction left unmatched. CDR3: CASSETGTGVGDTEAFF. The CDR3 DNA is TGTGCCAGCAGCGAAACCGGGACAGGGGTCGGGGACACTGAAGCTTTCTTT.

The chain uses TRBV5-1 and TRBJ1-1; TRBD1 matches at 7 bases. J gave up 3 bases and V 3 bases, and 5 bases lay outside the gene matches. Germline V gene sequence: CDR1 SGHRS, CDR2 YFSETQ. This CDR3 contains 14 residues. As DNA, the CDR3 is TGCGCCAGCAGCTCCGGGACAGATTACACTGAAGCTTTCTTT. Translating it yields CASSSGTDYTEAFF.

This rearrangement joins TRBV27 to TRBJ1-1; D perhaps matches TRBD1 (5 bases). Trimming removed 1 base from V and 6 bases from J, with 12 bases in between. CDR1 is MNHEY, CDR2 SMNVEV, per germline (reference sequence). The CDR3 is 14 residues long. CDR3 DNA: TGTGCCAGCAGTTTATTTCCAGGGAAGGCTGAAGCTTTCTTT. Protein product: CASSLFPGKAEAFF.

This clone was counted between two and nine times. The chain joins TRBV19 to TRBJ1-2; D remains ambiguous. Germline-derived CDR1 and CDR2 are LNHDA and SQIVND (reference sequence). Trimming removed 7 bases from V and 4 bases from J, with 22 bases in between. This CDR3 contains 16 residues. CDR3 sequence (DNA): TGTGCCAGTATCCCCGTTCCCGGCGCTCTGGGCTATGGCTACACCTTC. Protein sequence: CASIPVPGALGYGYTF. The variable domain in full, with the rest retrieved from reference TRBV19 and TRBJ1-2, is DGGITQSPKYLFRKEGQNVTLSCEQNLNHDAMYWYRQDPGQGLRLIYYSQIVNDFQKGDIAEGYSVSREKKESFPLTVTSAQKNPTAFYLCASIPVPGALGYGYTFGSGTRLTVV.

This chain connects TRBV9 to TRBJ1-1; D possibly corresponds to TRBD1 (5 bases). This CDR3 is built from 15 residues. Germline CDR1 is SGDLS and CDR2 is YYNGEE. Between the trimmed V and J ends, which lost 2 bases and 1 base, there was a span of 12 bases. CDR3 nucleotides: TGTGCCAGCAGCGTCAGAACGGGACGGAACACTGAAGCTTTCTTT. It encodes CASSVRTGRNTEAFF.

The chain joins TRBV7-9 to TRBJ2-1; 7 nucleotides agree with TRBD2. The CDR3 runs to 14 residues. Losses at the gene ends were 0 bases for V and 8 bases for J; bases not matched to a gene: 4. The V gene's germline CDR1 is SEHNR and CDR2 FQNEAQ (reference sequence). CDR3 loop: CASSLAGGMYEQFF. DNA of the CDR3: TGTGCCAGCAGCTTAGCGGGGGGGATGTATGAGCAGTTCTTC. Full variable domain (remainder filled in from reference TRBV7-9 and TRBJ2-1): DTGVSQNPRHKITKRGQNVTFRCDPISEHNRLYWYRQTLGQGPEFLTYFQNEAQLEKSRLLSDRFSAERPKGSFSTLEIQRTEQGDSAMYLCASSLAGGMYEQFFGPGTRLTVL.

V gene TRBV13 combines with J gene TRBJ2-3; TRBD2 matches 7 bases. V gave up 5 bases and J gave up 0 bases; unmatched junction bases: 8. Germline loops: CDR1 PRHDT, CDR2 FYEKMQ (reference sequence). The CDR3 length is 16 residues. In DNA, the CDR3 is TGTGCCAGCAGCCTGAAGCGGGGCTTCAGCACAGATACGCAGTATTTT. Amino acids: CASSLKRGFSTDTQYF. Full variable domain (missing parts from reference TRBV13 and TRBJ2-3): AAGVIQSPRHLIKEKRETATLKCYPIPRHDTVYWYQQGPGQDPQFLISFYEKMQSDKGSIPDRFSAQQFSDYHSELNMSSLELGDSALYFCASSLKRGFSTDTQYFGPGTRLTVL.

The chain uses TRBV6-5 and TRBJ1-2, with TRBD1 matching 8 bases. CDR3 size: 14 residues. J gave up 7 bases and V 4 bases, and 8 bases lay outside the gene matches. Germline V gene sequence: CDR1 MNHEY, CDR2 SVGAGI. The CDR3 region is CASSSLTGAFGYTF. As DNA, the CDR3 is TGTGCCAGCAGTTCCTTGACAGGGGCGTTTGGCTACACCTTC.

This clone was seen only once. The CDR3 sequence is CASSYRTGPANTEAFF. In DNA form, the CDR3 reads TGTGCCAGCAGTTACCGGACAGGGCCAGCGAACACTGAAGCTTTCTTT. The gene calls are TRBV6-5 and TRBJ1-1, with 8 bases fitting TRBD1. This CDR3 is 16 amino acids long. Germline lookup yields CDR1 MNHEY and CDR2 SVGAGI. Trimming cost V 2 bases and J 1 base; bases outside gene matches: 6.

This clone appeared once. The V and J genes are TRBV4-1 and TRBJ2-1; either TRBD1 or TRBD2 may supply D (6 bases each). From germline, CDR1 is MGHRA and CDR2 YSYEKL. This CDR3 contains 15 residues. Trimming removed 4 bases at V and 0 bases at J, with 10 bases between. CDR3 nucleotide sequence: TGCGCCAGCAGCCTCGGGGGCCTCTCCTACAATGAGCAGTTCTTC. Translated: CASSLGGLSYNEQFF.

The chain joins TRBV19 to TRBJ1-1, with D unclear. CDR1 LNHDA and CDR2 SQIVND come from the germline V gene (reference sequence). This CDR3 has 15 amino acids. V lost 7 bases and J 1 base, leaving 16 bases between the germline ends. The CDR3 nucleotides are TGTGCCAGTAATCCTTGGTCATCGGGGAACACTGAAGCTTTCTTT. Protein product: CASNPWSSGNTEAFF.

The chain links TRBV3-1 (or the pseudogene TRBV3-2) to TRBJ1-1; D gene unclear. The CDR3 runs 17 residues. Trimming shortened V by 4 bases and J by 4 bases, and 22 bases separated the two germline ends. Germline V gene sequence: CDR1 LGHDT, CDR2 YNNKEL (reference sequence). The CDR3 loop reads CASSLLPAGGVSTEAFF. Written as DNA, the CDR3 is TGTGCCAGCAGCCTACTTCCAGCGGGAGGCGTTAGCACTGAAGCTTTCTTT.

The V call is TRBV9, the J call TRBJ1-5; 8 bases map to TRBD1. The germline CDR1 and CDR2 sequences are SGDLS and YYNGEE. J was trimmed by 6 bases and V by 5 bases; bases with no gene match: 10. The CDR3 contains 15 residues. In DNA form, the CDR3 reads TGTGCCAGCAGTCCAACGACAGGGGTGCCTCAGCCCCAGCATTTT. Its translation is CASSPTTGVPQPQHF. The full variable domain, with the rest looked up from reference TRBV9 and TRBJ1-5, is DSGVTQTPKHLITATGQRVTLRCSPRSGDLSVYWYQQSLDQGLQFLIQYYNGEERAKGNILERFSAQQFPDLHSELNLSSLELGDSALYFCASSPTTGVPQPQHFGDGTRLSIL.

This sequence joins TRBV2 and TRBJ2-3, with D perhaps TRBD2 (7 bases). V lost 6 bases and J 5 bases, leaving 12 bases between the germline ends. The CDR3 spans 13 residues. Germline V lookup: CDR1 SNHLY, CDR2 FYNNEI. The CDR3 loop reads CASRGGGQDTQYF. Written as DNA, the CDR3 is TGTGCCAGCAGAGGGGGGGGCCAAGATACGCAGTATTTT.

V gene TRBV9 combines with J gene TRBJ2-7; possible D gene TRBD1, 7 bases. Trimming pared 2 bases from V and 6 bases from J, leaving 18 bases between. CDR1 SGDLS and CDR2 YYNGEE come from the germline V gene. The CDR3 runs 15 residues. The CDR3 DNA reads as TGTGCCAGCAGCGTGTCCGGGGCAGGGGGGTCCGAGCAGTACTTC. It encodes CASSVSGAGGSEQYF.

The genes are TRBV27 and TRBJ2-7; a weak D match, TRBD2 (6 bases). V lost 5 bases to trimming and J lost 0 bases, with 23 bases between them. The CDR3 totals 18 residues. Per germline, CDR1 MNHEY and CDR2 SMNVEV (reference sequence). CDR3 in DNA: TGTGCCAGCAGTGGGGCCCCGGGAGAAGGCCGGAGCTCCTACGAGCAGTACTTC. Translating it yields CASSGAPGEGRSSYEQYF.

This clone was detected once. The genes are TRBV3-1 (or the pseudogene TRBV3-2) and TRBJ2-7; 10 bases line up with TRBD2. CDR1 and CDR2 from the germline V gene are LGHDT and YNNKEL (reference sequence). There are 14 residues in the CDR3. V gave up 3 bases and J gave up 3 bases; unmatched junction bases: 2. CDR3 bases: TGTGCCAGCAGCCATAGGACTAGCGGCTACGAGCAGTACTTC. Amino acids: CASSHRTSGYEQYF.

V usage is TRBV4-2 and J usage is TRBJ1-2, with TRBD1 matching over 10 bases. Unmatched junction bases numbered 9, after V lost 8 bases and J lost 3 bases. CDR3 length: 15 residues. Per germline, CDR1 LGHNA and CDR2 YNFKEQ. The CDR3 loop reads CASSTVGTGDYGYTF. The CDR3 nucleotides read TGTGCCAGCTCCACGGTAGGGACAGGGGACTATGGCTACACCTTC.

The chain couples TRBV29-1 to TRBJ1-3; perhaps TRBD1 as D (5 bases). V gave up 0 bases and J gave up 8 bases, with 17 bases separating them. From germline, CDR1 is SQVTM and CDR2 ANQGSEA. The CDR3 is made up of 15 amino acids. In nucleotides, the CDR3 is TGCAGCGTTGAAGATCGTGCGCCGCAGGGACACACCATATATTTT. Translation gives CSVEDRAPQGHTIYF.

J is TRBJ2-7 and V is TRBV6-6; D possibly corresponds to TRBD2 (6 bases). Germline loops: CDR1 MNHNY, CDR2 SVGAGI (reference sequence). The CDR3 extends over 14 amino acids. Trimming took off 6 bases at V and 4 bases at J, with 16 bases between the two ends. CDR3 sequence reads: CASRERVGRYEQYF. CDR3 sequence (DNA): TGTGCCAGCAGGGAGCGGGTCGGTCGGTACGAGCAGTACTTC.

This clone appeared once. V usage is TRBV11-2 and J usage is TRBJ2-7; D remains ambiguous. This CDR3 spans 14 amino acids. V shed 0 bases and J shed 3 bases, with 9 bases lying between them. In germline, CDR1 is SGHAT, CDR2 FQNNGV. The CDR3 sequence is CASSLDRAHYEQYF. CDR3 bases: TGTGCCAGCAGCTTAGATCGGGCCCACTACGAGCAGTACTTC.

The rearrangement joins TRBV6-4 to TRBJ2-1, with a tentative D call TRBD2 (7 bases). The CDR3 consists of 15 residues. Germline CDR1 reads MRHNA; CDR2 reads SNTAGT. The V and J ends lost 6 bases and 9 bases respectively, with 21 bases between them. CDR3 sequence: CASRASGGLKFEQFF. The CDR3 DNA sequence: TGTGCCAGCAGGGCGTCCGGGGGGCTTAAGTTTGAGCAGTTCTTC.

The chain combines TRBV12-3 or TRBV12-4 with TRBJ1-1; perhaps TRBD1 as D (5 bases). Trimming shortened V by 7 bases and J by 8 bases, and 14 bases separated the two germline ends. The CDR3 has 12 amino acids. CDR3 sequence reads: CASTSGDPEAFF. The CDR3 DNA reads TGTGCCAGCACTTCCGGGGACCCCGAAGCTTTCTTT.

The CDR3 DNA is TGTGCCAGCAGTTCGGCGGGGCTCCCGGGCACTGAAGCTTTCTTT. Its protein is CASSSAGLPGTEAFF. The genes are TRBV6-6 and TRBJ1-1, with D perhaps matching TRBD1 (5 bases). The CDR3 has 15 amino acids. Germline-derived CDR1 and CDR2 are MNHNY and SVGAGI (reference sequence). The ends were cut back, 4 bases at V and 4 bases at J, with 16 bases in the middle.